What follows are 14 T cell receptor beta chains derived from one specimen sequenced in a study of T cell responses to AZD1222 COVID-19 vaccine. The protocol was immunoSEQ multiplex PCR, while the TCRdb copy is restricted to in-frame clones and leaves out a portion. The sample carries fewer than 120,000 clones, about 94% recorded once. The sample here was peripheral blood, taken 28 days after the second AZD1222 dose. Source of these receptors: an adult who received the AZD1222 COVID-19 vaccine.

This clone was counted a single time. CDR3: CASRGQGAWYGYTF. CDR3 DNA: TGTGCCAGCAGAGGACAGGGGGCATGGTATGGCTACACCTTC. The chain couples TRBV2 to TRBJ1-2; TRBD1 agrees at 11 bases. The ends lost 6 bases at V and 5 bases at J; junction bases unmatched: 5. The length of the CDR3 is 14 residues. Germline lookup yields CDR1 SNHLY and CDR2 FYNNEI.

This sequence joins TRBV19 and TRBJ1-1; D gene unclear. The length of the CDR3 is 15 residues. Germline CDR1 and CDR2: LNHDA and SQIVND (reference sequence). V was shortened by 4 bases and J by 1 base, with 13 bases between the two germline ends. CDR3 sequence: CASSNDRTKNTEAFF. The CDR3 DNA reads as TGTGCCAGTAGTAATGACCGAACGAAGAACACTGAAGCTTTCTTT.

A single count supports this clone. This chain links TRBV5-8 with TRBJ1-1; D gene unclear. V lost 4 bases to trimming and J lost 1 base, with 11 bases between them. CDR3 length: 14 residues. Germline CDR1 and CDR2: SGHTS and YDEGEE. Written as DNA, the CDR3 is TGTGCCAGCAGCGGTGCCTTACCGAACACTGAAGCTTTCTTT. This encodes CASSGALPNTEAFF.

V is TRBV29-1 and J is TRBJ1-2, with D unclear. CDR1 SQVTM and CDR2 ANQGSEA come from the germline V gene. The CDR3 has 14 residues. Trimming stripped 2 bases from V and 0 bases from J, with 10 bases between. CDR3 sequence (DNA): TGCAGCGTTGAACAAAACGGGGCTAACTATGGCTACACCTTC. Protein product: CSVEQNGANYGYTF.

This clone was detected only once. This CDR3 is CASSPPSGRDTYEQYF. CDR3 sequence (DNA): TGTGCCAGCAGCCCGCCTAGCGGGAGAGACACCTACGAGCAGTACTTC. V and J are TRBV9 and TRBJ2-7; the match to TRBD2 covers 10 bases. The J segment lost 2 bases and the V segment lost 4 bases, leaving 9 bases of the junction unmatched. Germline-derived CDR1 and CDR2 are SGDLS and YYNGEE. This CDR3 has 16 amino acids.

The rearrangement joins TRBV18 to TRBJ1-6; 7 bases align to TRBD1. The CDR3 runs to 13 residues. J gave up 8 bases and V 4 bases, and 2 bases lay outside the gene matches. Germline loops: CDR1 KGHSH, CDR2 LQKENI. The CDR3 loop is CASSQQGYSPLHF. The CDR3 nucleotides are TGTGCCAGCTCACAACAGGGGTATTCACCCCTCCACTTT. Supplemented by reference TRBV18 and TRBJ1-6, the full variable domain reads NAGVMQNPRHLVRRRGQEARLRCSPMKGHSHVYWYRQLPEEGLKFMVYLQKENIIDESGMPKERFSAEFPKEGPSILRIQQVVRGDSAAYFCASSQQGYSPLHFGNGTRLTVT.

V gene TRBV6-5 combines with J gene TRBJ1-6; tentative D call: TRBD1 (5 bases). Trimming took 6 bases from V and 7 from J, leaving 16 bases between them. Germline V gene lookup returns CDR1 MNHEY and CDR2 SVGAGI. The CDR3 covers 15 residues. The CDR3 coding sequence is TGTGCCAGCAGCCCAGACAGTCCCCAAAATTCACCCCTCCACTTT. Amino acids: CASSPDSPQNSPLHF.

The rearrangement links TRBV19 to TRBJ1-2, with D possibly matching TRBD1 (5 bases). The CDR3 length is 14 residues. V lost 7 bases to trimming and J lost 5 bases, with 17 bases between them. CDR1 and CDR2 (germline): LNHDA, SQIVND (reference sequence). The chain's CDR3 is CASNEGLLGYGYTF. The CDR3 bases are TGTGCCAGTAATGAGGGGCTTTTAGGGTATGGCTACACCTTC.

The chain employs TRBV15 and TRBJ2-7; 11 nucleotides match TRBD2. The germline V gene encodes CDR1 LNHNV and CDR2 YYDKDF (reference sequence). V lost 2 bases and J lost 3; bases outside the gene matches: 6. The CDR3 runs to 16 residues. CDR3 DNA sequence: TGTGCCACCAGCAGACCTCGACTAGCGGGATACTACGAGCAGTACTTC. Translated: CATSRPRLAGYYEQYF.

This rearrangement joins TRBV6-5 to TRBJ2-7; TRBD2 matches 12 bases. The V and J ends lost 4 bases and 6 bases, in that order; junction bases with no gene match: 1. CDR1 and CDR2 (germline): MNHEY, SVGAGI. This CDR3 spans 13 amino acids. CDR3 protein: CASSWTSGIEQYF. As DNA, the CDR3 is TGTGCCAGCAGTTGGACTAGCGGGATCGAGCAGTACTTC.

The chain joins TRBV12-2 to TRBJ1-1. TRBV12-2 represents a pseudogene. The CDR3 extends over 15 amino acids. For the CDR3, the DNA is TGTGCAAGTCGCTTAGCGGAGCGGCTGAACACTGAAGCTTTCTTT. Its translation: CASRLAERLNTEAFF.

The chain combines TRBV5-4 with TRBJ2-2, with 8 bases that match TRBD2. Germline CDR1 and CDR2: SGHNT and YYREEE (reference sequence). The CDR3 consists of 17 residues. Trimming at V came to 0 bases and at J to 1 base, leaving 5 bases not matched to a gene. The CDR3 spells CASSLASLAGNTGELFF. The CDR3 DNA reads TGTGCCAGCAGCTTGGCTTCGCTAGCGGGGAACACCGGGGAGCTGTTTTTT.

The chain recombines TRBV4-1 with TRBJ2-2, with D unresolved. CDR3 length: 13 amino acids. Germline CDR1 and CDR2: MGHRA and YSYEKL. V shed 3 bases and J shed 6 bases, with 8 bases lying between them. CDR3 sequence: CASSHRSAGELFF. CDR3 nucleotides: TGCGCCAGCAGCCACCGTTCAGCCGGGGAGCTGTTTTTT.

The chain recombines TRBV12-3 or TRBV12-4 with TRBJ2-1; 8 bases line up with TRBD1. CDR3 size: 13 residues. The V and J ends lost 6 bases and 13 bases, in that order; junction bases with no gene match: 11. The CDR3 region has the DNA TGTGCCAGCAGCCGCTCAAGAGGGACAGGTCAGTTCTTC. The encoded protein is CASSRSRGTGQFF.